Shown below are 15 T cell receptor beta chains from a single sample sequenced in a study of vaccination and CD4 T cells after COVID-19. The antigens of these receptors remain unknown. Noted treatment: approximately 9-day PBMC culture with coronavirus spike peptide pools or control peptides (ViraFEST assay). Cultured CD4+ T-cell DNA underwent Oncomine TCR Beta short-read sequencing. MiXCR, run by TCRdb on the PCR reads, gives a single entry per CDR3 protein. There are more than 3,000 distinct CDR3 sequences in the sample; over 20% occur only once, and 15% to 20% lies in the top ten. This specimen consisted of CD4+ T cells from blood, cultured in vitro, obtained after SARS-CoV-2 vaccination. The receptors here all came from a human donor who had recovered from COVID-19.

This clonotype is labeled medium-sized (0.01 to 0.1%). This sequence joins TRBV28 and TRBJ2-7, with 8 bases that match TRBD1. Germline-derived CDR1 and CDR2 are MDHEN and SYDVKM. The CDR3 is 13 amino acids. The trim removed 8 bases at V and 2 bases at J, leaving 5 bases unmatched. The CDR3 DNA sequence: TGTGCCAGCCGGGACAGGCCAGCCTACGAGCAGTACTTC. The encoded protein is CASRDRPAYEQYF.

This clonotype is medium-sized by share. The chain recombines TRBV7-6 with TRBJ2-5; 7 bases align to TRBD2. CDR1 is SGHVS, CDR2 FNYEAQ, per germline. V trimming: 5 bases; J trimming: 3 bases; junction bases outside the gene matches: 9. There are 15 residues in the CDR3. The CDR3 sequence is CASSPQRLAEETQYF. DNA of the CDR3: TGTGCCAGCAGCCCCCAGAGGCTAGCGGAAGAGACCCAGTACTTC.

The chain is built from TRBV10-3 and TRBJ1-2, with D possibly being TRBD1 (6 bases). The germline V and J ends were trimmed by 8 bases and 1 base, with 11 bases remaining between them. The CDR3 extends over 13 amino acids. The germline V gene encodes CDR1 ENHRY and CDR2 SYGVKD. The CDR3 loop reads CAISNRVNYGYTF. CDR3 in DNA: TGTGCCATCTCGAACAGGGTTAACTATGGCTACACCTTC.

This rearrangement joins TRBV6-4 to TRBJ2-1; 9 nucleotides line up with TRBD1. This CDR3 spans 14 amino acids. After removal of 8 bases from V and 7 bases from J, the junction contained 9 bases not matched to a gene. Per germline, CDR1 MRHNA and CDR2 SNTAGT. The CDR3 protein is CASSGQGDGNEQFF. CDR3 DNA sequence: TGTGCCAGCTCGGGACAGGGCGATGGAAATGAGCAGTTCTTC.

The chain combines TRBV19 with TRBJ2-3; D may be TRBD1 (6 bases). V was cut by 2 bases and J by 1 base, with 10 bases left in between. Germline CDR1 reads LNHDA; CDR2 reads SQIVND (reference sequence). The CDR3 contains 15 residues. The CDR3 here is CASSIQGTRTDTQYF. CDR3 in DNA: TGTGCCAGTAGTATACAGGGGACCCGCACAGATACGCAGTATTTT. The full variable domain, in which reference TRBV19 and TRBJ2-3 provide the parts outside the CDR3, is DGGITQSPKYLFRKEGQNVTLSCEQNLNHDAMYWYRQDPGQGLRLIYYSQIVNDFQKGDIAEGYSVSREKKESFPLTVTSAQKNPTAFYLCASSIQGTRTDTQYFGPGTRLTVL.

The chain combines TRBV29-1 with TRBJ2-7; weak D call: TRBD1 (6 bases). The germline V gene has CDR1 SQVTM and CDR2 ANQGSEA. This CDR3 is built from 11 residues. The V and J ends lost 6 bases and 6 bases respectively, with 12 bases between them. The CDR3 is CSVWGQSEQYF. The CDR3 coding sequence is TGCAGCGTGTGGGGACAAAGCGAGCAGTACTTC.

This clonotype is labeled as medium-sized. The V gene is TRBV20-1, the J gene TRBJ1-1, with D perhaps matching TRBD1 (5 bases). The V end was cut by 5 bases, the J end by 7 bases, with 11 bases between. This CDR3 is built from 11 residues. Germline V gene data show CDR1 as DFQATT and CDR2 as SNEGSKA (reference sequence). The CDR3 nucleotides read TGCAGTGCTGGCCGGGACTATGAAGCTTTCTTT. This gives the protein CSAGRDYEAFF.

The CDR3 protein is CASSQIAGGPYNEQFF. Written as DNA, the CDR3 is TGTGCCAGCAGTCAGATAGCGGGGGGGCCTTACAATGAGCAGTTCTTC. The rearrangement joins TRBV7-2 to TRBJ2-1; 11 bases map to TRBD2. This CDR3 comprises 16 residues. J lost 4 bases, V lost 6 bases, and 8 bases had no gene match. Germline CDR1 reads SGHTA; CDR2 reads FQGNSA. The full variable domain, with the rest looked up from reference TRBV7-2 and TRBJ2-1, is GAGVSQSPSNKVTEKGKDVELRCDPISGHTALYWYRQSLGQGLEFLIYFQGNSAPDKSGLPSDRFSAERTGGSVSTLTIQRTQQEDSAVYLCASSQIAGGPYNEQFFGPGTRLTVL.

The chain has TRBV6-1 and TRBJ2-6; TRBD1 agrees at 10 bases. This CDR3 has 17 amino acids. The V gene's germline CDR1 is MNHNS and CDR2 SASEGT. Germline trimming cut 5 bases from V and 3 bases from J; bases unmatched to any gene: 7. The CDR3 here is CASSRDRGLGGANVLTF. In DNA, the CDR3 is TGTGCCAGCAGTCGTGACAGGGGGCTCGGTGGGGCCAACGTCCTGACTTTC.

In its sample, this clonotype was seen a few times. The chain carries TRBV7-6 and TRBJ1-2; D is unresolved. Trimming pared 10 bases from V and 6 bases from J, leaving 12 bases between. The germline gives CDR1 SGHVS, CDR2 FNYEAQ. The CDR3 extends over 11 amino acids. CDR3 protein: CATSSEDGYTF. CDR3 nucleotides: TGTGCCACCTCTTCGGAAGATGGCTACACCTTC. The whole variable domain, filled in from reference TRBV7-6 and TRBJ1-2, reads GAGVSQSPRYKVTKRGQDVALRCDPISGHVSLYWYRQALGQGPEFLTYFNYEAQQDKSGLPNDRFSAERPEGSISTLTIQRTEQRDSAMYRCATSSEDGYTFGSGTRLTVV.

This clonotype was seen only a few times. This chain links TRBV28 with TRBJ2-7, with 7 bases matching TRBD2. Per the germline V gene, CDR1 is MDHEN and CDR2 is SYDVKM. Unmatched junction bases numbered 13, after V lost 5 bases and J lost 0 bases. This CDR3 region has 17 residues. The CDR3 spells CASSLYASRGFSYEQYF. CDR3 nucleotides: TGTGCCAGCAGTCTCTATGCGTCGCGGGGGTTCTCCTACGAGCAGTACTTC.

This rearrangement joins TRBV7-8 to TRBJ2-1, with TRBD2 identical over 11 bases. Trimming took 2 bases from V and 6 from J; bases not matched to a gene: 3. The CDR3 is made up of 15 amino acids. Germline V lookup: CDR1 SGHVS, CDR2 FQNEAQ. The DNA for the CDR3 is TGTGCCAGCAGCTTATTTAGCGGGGGGGCCAATGAGCAGTTCTTC. It yields the protein CASSLFSGGANEQFF.

V is TRBV21-1 and J is TRBJ2-5; TRBD1 is the table's D call and was not checked against the DNA. TRBV21-1 is a recognized pseudogene. The CDR3 runs 13 residues. CDR3 sequence: CANGQGMGETQYF. As DNA, the CDR3 is TGTGCCAACGGACAGGGGATGGGAGAGACCCAGTACTTC.

This clonotype turned up a few times. V and J are TRBV7-8 and TRBJ2-6; D possibly uses TRBD1 or TRBD2 (7 bases each). There are 18 residues in the CDR3. Trimming took off 1 base at V and 4 bases at J, with 17 bases between the two ends. The germline V gene encodes CDR1 SGHVS and CDR2 FQNEAQ. The CDR3 here is CASSLGGRGRRGANVLTF. CDR3 coding DNA: TGTGCCAGCAGCTTAGGTGGGAGGGGGCGAAGGGGGGCCAACGTCCTGACTTTC.

This clonotype showed up just a few times. The chain carries TRBV27 and TRBJ2-1, with TRBD1 as a possible D gene (5 bases). This CDR3 region has 15 residues. Germline V gene data show CDR1 as MNHEY and CDR2 as SMNVEV (reference sequence). V gave up 5 bases and J gave up 2 bases, with 13 bases separating them. In DNA form, the CDR3 reads TGTGCCAGCAGTGTAACAGGTGACACCTACAATGAGCAGTTCTTC. This sequence encodes CASSVTGDTYNEQFF.